This T cell receptor beta chain stems from a study of blood T cell repertoires in COVID-19. Assignments of participants to cohorts depended upon their own reported clinical history. Produced via immunoSEQ multiplex PCR; TCRdb's table is partial and in-frame only. The table lists approximately 250,000 clones, around four fifths of them singletons. Per germline, CDR1 LNHDA and CDR2 SQIVND (reference sequence). The CDR3 consists of 12 residues. V dropped 5 bases and J dropped 12 bases, with 14 bases sitting between them. The chain links TRBV19 to TRBJ1-3; no firm D call. The receptor's source is a man aged 40-49 years who had recovered from COVID-19. Source material: PBMCs or T cells enriched from blood (not recorded which). CDR3 sequence: CASSFGGTNIYF. The CDR3 nucleotides are TGTGCCAGTAGTTTTGGAGGTACGAACATATATTTT.